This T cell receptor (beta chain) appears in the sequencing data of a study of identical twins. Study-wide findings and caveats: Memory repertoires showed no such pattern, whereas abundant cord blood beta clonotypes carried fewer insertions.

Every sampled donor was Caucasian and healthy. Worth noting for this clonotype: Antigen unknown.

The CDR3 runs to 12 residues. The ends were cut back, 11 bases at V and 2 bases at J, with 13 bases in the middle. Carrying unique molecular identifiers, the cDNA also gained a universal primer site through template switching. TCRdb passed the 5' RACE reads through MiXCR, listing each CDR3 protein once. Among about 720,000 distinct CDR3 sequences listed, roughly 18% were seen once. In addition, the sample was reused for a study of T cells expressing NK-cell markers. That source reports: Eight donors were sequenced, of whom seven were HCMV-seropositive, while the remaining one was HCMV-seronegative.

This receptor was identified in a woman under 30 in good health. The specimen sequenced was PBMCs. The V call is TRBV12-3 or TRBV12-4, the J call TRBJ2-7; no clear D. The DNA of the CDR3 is TGTGCCTGCCAGACCGGAACCTACGAGCAGTACTTC. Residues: CACQTGTYEQYF.